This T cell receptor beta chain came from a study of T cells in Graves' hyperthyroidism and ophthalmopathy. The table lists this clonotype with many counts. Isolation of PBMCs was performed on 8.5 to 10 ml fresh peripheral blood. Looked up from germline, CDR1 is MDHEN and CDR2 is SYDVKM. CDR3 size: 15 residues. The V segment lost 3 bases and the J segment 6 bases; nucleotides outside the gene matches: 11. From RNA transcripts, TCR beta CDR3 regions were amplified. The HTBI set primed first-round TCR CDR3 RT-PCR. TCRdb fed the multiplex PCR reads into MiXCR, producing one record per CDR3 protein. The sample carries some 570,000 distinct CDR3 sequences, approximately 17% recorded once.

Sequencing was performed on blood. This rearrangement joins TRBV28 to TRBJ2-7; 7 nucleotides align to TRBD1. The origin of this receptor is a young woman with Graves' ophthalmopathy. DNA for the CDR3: TGTGCCAGCAGTTTCGGGACAGCAATCGTACTCGAGCAGTACTTC. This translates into CASSFGTAIVLEQYF.